This T cell receptor (beta chain) was sequenced for a study of T cells in Graves' hyperthyroidism and ophthalmopathy. This clonotype has more than one count but fewer than ten. The target antigen is unknown. Whole-study findings and limits: Researchers report that a 13 V-J model separated ophthalmopathy from stable hyperthyroidism.

No progression to ophthalmopathy during 18 months of follow-up defined stable disease. Exclusion followed for patients with uncontrolled infection, other autoimmune disease, pregnancy or lactation. The PBMCs studied were ones that came from about 9.9 ml fresh peripheral blood. Regions amplified from RNA transcripts were the TCR beta CDR3 regions. First-round RT-PCR targeting the TCR CDR3 was performed with the HTBI primer set. TCRdb analysed the multiplex PCR reads with MiXCR anew, one entry per CDR3 protein. The table has about 560,000 distinct CDR3 sequences, over 15% seen once. This CDR3 is 13 amino acids long. Germline V gene data show CDR1 as MDHEN and CDR2 as SYDVKM. V lost 2 bases and J 7 bases, leaving 11 bases between the germline ends.

This sequence was found in a woman under 30 with Graves' hyperthyroidism. Input material: blood. The genes are TRBV28 and TRBJ2-5; no definite D call. The CDR3 coding sequence is TGTGCCAGCAGTTTAGTAACCCCTGGGACCCAGTACTTC. It is translated as CASSLVTPGTQYF. The variable domain in full, completed from reference TRBV28 and TRBJ2-5, reads DVKVTQSSRYLVKRTGEKVFLECVQDMDHENMFWYRQDPGLGLRLIYFSYDVKMKEKGDIPEGYSVSREKKERFSLILESASTNQTSMYLCASSLVTPGTQYFGPGTRLLVL.